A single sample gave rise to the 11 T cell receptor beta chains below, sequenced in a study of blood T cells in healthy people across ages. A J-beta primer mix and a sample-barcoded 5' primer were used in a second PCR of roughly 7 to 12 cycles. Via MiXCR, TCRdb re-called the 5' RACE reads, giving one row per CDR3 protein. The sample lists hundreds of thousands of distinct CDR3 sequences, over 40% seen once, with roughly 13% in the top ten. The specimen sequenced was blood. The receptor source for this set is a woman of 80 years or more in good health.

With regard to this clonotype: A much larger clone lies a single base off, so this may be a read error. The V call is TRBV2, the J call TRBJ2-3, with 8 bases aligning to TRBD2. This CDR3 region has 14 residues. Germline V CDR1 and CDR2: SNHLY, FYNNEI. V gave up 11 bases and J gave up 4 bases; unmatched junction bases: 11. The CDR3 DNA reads TGTGCCCAAAAGAAGGGACTAGTGTCAGATACGCAGTATTTT. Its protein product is CAQKKGLVSDTQYF.

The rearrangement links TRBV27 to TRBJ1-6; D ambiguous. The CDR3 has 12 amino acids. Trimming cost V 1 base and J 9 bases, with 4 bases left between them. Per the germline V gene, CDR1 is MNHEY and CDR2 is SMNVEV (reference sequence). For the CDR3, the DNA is TGTGCCAGCAGTTTATGGGGTTCACCCCTCCACTTT. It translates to CASSLWGSPLHF.

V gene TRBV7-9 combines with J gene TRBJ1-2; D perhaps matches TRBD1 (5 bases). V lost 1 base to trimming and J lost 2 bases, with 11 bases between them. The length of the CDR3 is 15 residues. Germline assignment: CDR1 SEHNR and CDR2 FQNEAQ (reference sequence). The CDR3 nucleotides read TGTGCCAGCAGCTTAGGATCGTGGGGGAACTATGGCTACACCTTC. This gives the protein CASSLGSWGNYGYTF.

CDR3 DNA: TGTGCCAGCAGCCCCACGGCGACTAGTCGCTACGAGCAGTACTTC. This encodes CASSPTATSRYEQYF. The genes are TRBV7-2 and TRBJ2-7, with D possibly being TRBD2 (6 bases). CDR1 and CDR2 from the germline V gene are SGHTA and FQGNSA. The CDR3 consists of 15 residues. Trimming removed 5 bases from V and 3 bases from J, with 17 bases in between. Full variable domain (remainder filled in from reference TRBV7-2 and TRBJ2-7): GAGVSQSPSNKVTEKGKDVELRCDPISGHTALYWYRQSLGQGLEFLIYFQGNSAPDKSGLPSDRFSAERTGGSVSTLTIQRTQQEDSAVYLCASSPTATSRYEQYFGPGTRLTVT.

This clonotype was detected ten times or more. The CDR3 protein is CATSPRGYEKLFF. CDR3 bases: TGTGCCACCAGTCCTCGGGGTTACGAAAAACTGTTTTTT. V and J are TRBV15 and TRBJ1-4, with D unclear. CDR3 length: 13 residues. V lost 6 bases and J 8 bases, leaving 13 bases between the germline ends. Germline-derived CDR1 and CDR2 are LNHNV and YYDKDF (reference sequence).

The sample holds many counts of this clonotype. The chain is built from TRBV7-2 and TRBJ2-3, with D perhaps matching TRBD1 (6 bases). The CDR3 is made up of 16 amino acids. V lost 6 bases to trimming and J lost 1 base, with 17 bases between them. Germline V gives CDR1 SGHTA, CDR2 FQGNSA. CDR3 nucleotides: TGTGCCAGCAGGCCCCCAGGGGATTTTCGCACAGATACGCAGTATTTT. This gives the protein CASRPPGDFRTDTQYF. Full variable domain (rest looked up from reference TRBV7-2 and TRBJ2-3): GAGVSQSPSNKVTEKGKDVELRCDPISGHTALYWYRQSLGQGLEFLIYFQGNSAPDKSGLPSDRFSAERTGGSVSTLTIQRTQQEDSAVYLCASRPPGDFRTDTQYFGPGTRLTVL.

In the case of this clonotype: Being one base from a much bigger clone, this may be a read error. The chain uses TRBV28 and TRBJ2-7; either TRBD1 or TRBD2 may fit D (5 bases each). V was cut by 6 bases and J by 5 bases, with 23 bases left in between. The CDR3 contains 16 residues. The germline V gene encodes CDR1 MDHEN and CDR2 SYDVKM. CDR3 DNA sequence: TGTGCCAGCAGGCCCCGTGGGGGTATCTTAACCGACGAGCAGTACTTC. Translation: CASRPRGGILTDEQYF.

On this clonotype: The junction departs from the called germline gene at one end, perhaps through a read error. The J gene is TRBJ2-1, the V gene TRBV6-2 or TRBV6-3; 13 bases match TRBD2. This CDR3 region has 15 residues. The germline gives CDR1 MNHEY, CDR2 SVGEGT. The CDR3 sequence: CASSSGTSGTNGQFF. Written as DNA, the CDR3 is TGTGCCAGCAGTTCAGGGACTAGCGGGACCAATGGGCAGTTCTTC.

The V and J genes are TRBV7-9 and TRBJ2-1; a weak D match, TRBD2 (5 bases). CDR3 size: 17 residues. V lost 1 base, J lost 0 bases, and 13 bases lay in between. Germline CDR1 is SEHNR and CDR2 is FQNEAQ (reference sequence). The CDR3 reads CASSLVVTGYSYNEQFF. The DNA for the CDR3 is TGTGCCAGCAGCTTAGTTGTTACGGGGTACTCCTACAATGAGCAGTTCTTC. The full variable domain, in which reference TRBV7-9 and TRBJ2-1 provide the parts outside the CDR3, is DTGVSQNPRHKITKRGQNVTFRCDPISEHNRLYWYRQTLGQGPEFLTYFQNEAQLEKSRLLSDRFSAERPKGSFSTLEIQRTEQGDSAMYLCASSLVVTGYSYNEQFFGPGTRLTVL.

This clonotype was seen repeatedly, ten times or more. The chain's CDR3 is CAITPGPGGYEQYF. The CDR3 DNA is TGTGCCATCACTCCGGGACCGGGAGGCTACGAGCAGTACTTC. The V call is TRBV10-3, the J call TRBJ2-7, with 7 bases that match TRBD2. Trimming cost V 7 bases and J 3 bases; bases outside gene matches: 9. In germline, CDR1 is ENHRY, CDR2 SYGVKD. This CDR3 region has 14 residues.

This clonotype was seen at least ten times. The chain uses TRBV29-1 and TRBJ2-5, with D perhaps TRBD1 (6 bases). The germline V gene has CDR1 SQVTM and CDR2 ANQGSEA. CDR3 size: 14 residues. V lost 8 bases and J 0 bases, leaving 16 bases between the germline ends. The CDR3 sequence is CSTVEQGNQETQYF. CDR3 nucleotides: TGCAGCACCGTAGAACAGGGCAACCAAGAGACCCAGTACTTC.